This T cell receptor beta chain originates from a study of T cells after yellow fever vaccination. Across the whole study: In the case of low-cell-number fractions, SMART-Seq v4 Ultra Low Input was used for preparation.

Overall study results and limits: A limited proportion of clonotypes was detected within both the CD4 and CD8 compartments. FACS-sorted repertoires might harbor abundant contaminating clonotypes from the bulk population.

This clonotype has just a few counts. Its antigen is still unknown. Universal primer sites and UMIs were introduced during 5'RACE template-switching synthesis of TCR cDNA. TCRdb fed the 5' RACE reads into MiXCR, producing one record per CDR3 protein. The sample consists of some 600,000 distinct CDR3 sequences, around an eighth of them appearing once. The clonotype originates from a man aged 30 to 39 who received the YFV17D yellow fever vaccine. The sample was PBMCs, taken on the day of the yellow fever booster vaccination.

Written as DNA, the CDR3 is TGCAGTGCTAGAGAGGGACTAGCCCCGACCCAGTACTTC. The encoded protein is CSAREGLAPTQYF. The chain carries TRBV20-1 and TRBJ2-5; TRBD2 agrees at 9 bases. V shed 0 bases and J 7 bases; nucleotides not matched to a gene: 3. Germline V gene data show CDR1 as DFQATT and CDR2 as SNEGSKA (reference sequence). CDR3 length: 13 residues.